These T cell receptor beta chains were read from a single sample in a study of T cells in Graves' hyperthyroidism and ophthalmopathy. A single record per CDR3 protein comes from TCRdb applying MiXCR to the multiplex PCR reads. There are about 270,000 distinct CDR3 sequences in the sample; 22% occur only once, and around 62% lies in the top ten. The sample was blood. The origin of the receptors is a man younger than 40 with Graves' ophthalmopathy. The CDR3 runs from the conserved cysteine through the conserved F or W. A D gene is named only where the DNA matches it firmly. Expanded clones are given a class, and other clones once, few, many or no size at all.

size,D,V,J,CDR3,DNA
.,TRBD1,TRBV7-9,TRBJ1-6,CASSGPTGAGPPLHF,TGTGCCAGCAGCGGACCGACAGGGGCTGGTCCACCCCTCCACTTT
once,.,TRBV7-6,TRBJ2-7,CASSTPQRGTGSYEQYF,TGTGCCAGCAGCACACCGCAGCGGGGGACAGGATCCTACGAGCAGTACTTC
few,.,TRBV20-1,TRBJ2-3,CSASIPSTDTQYF,TGCAGTGCTAGCATCCCCTCCACAGATACGCAGTATTTT
few,TRBD2,TRBV28,TRBJ2-7,CASTLGTSGTYEQYF,TGTGCCAGCACCCTCGGGACTAGCGGGACCTACGAGCAGTACTTC
many,TRBD2,TRBV5-1,TRBJ2-1,CASSFLPGGNEQFF,TGCGCCAGCAGCTTCCTGCCGGGGGGGAATGAGCAGTTCTTC
.,.,TRBV11-3,TRBJ2-6,CASSWGSGANVLTF,TGTGCCAGCAGCTGGGGATCTGGGGCCAACGTCCTGACTTTC
many,TRBD1,TRBV7-2,TRBJ1-2,CASSPRGHGYTF,TGTGCCAGCAGCCCAAGGGGGCATGGCTACACCTTC
.,.,TRBV18,TRBJ1-4,CASSPVRQDEKLFF,TGTGCCAGCTCACCAGTCCGGCAGGATGAAAAACTGTTTTTT
many,.,TRBV5-5,TRBJ1-5,CASSVYRSNQPQHF,TGTGCCAGCAGCGTCTACAGGAGCAATCAGCCCCAGCATTTT
many,TRBD2,TRBV3-1,TRBJ2-2,CASSLSGSGGTGELFF,TGTGCCAGCAGCCTGAGCGGGAGCGGGGGCACCGGGGAGCTGTTTTTT
.,.,TRBV7-3,TRBJ2-1,CASSLRRQGKGNEQFF,TGTGCCAGCAGCTTACGGCGGCAAGGAAAGGGGAATGAGCAGTTCTTC
.,TRBD1,TRBV3-1,TRBJ2-7,CASSLHRGQGLYEQYF,TGTGCCAGCAGCCTCCATAGGGGGCAGGGTCTCTACGAGCAGTACTTC